The subject of this entry is one T cell receptor beta chain. The CDR3 loop spans 19 amino acids. Germline V gene sequence: CDR1 MGHRA, CDR2 YSYEKL. Molecular identifiers with 6-nucleotide sample barcodes were added during cDNA synthesis via template switching. TCRdb reprocessed the 5' RACE reads and stores each CDR3 protein as one record, lacking DNA. The sample includes 110,000 to 150,000 distinct CDR3 sequences. This record comes from a study of monozygotic twins with inflammatory bowel disease. The chain is built from TRBV4-1 and TRBJ1-5; absent DNA, TCRdb's TRBD1 call cannot be checked. The receptor was isolated from a human donor with ulcerative colitis or Crohn's disease, or a healthy co-twin of an affected twin (not recorded which). Sequenced sample: blood. CDR3: CASSRIRGQGKGGPQPQHF.